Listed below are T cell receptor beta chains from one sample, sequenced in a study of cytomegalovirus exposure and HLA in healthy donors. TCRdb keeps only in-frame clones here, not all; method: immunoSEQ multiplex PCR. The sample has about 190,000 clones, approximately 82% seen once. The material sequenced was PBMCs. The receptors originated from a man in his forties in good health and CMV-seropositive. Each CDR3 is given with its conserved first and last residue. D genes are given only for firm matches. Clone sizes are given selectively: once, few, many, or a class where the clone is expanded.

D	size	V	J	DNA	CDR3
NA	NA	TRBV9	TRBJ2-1	TGTGCCAGCAGCGTAGGCGCCGATGAGCAGTTCTTC	CASSVGADEQFF
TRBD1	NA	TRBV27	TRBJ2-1	TGTGCCAGCAGTGGGACAGGGGTCGATGAGCAGTTCTTC	CASSGTGVDEQFF
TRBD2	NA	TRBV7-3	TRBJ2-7	TGTGCCAGCAGCTTAACGCGGGGGGCCGAGCAGTACTTC	CASSLTRGAEQYF
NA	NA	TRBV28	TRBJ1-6	TGTGCCAGCAGACGCGGGGGTCTTAATTCACCCCTCCACTTT	CASRRGGLNSPLHF
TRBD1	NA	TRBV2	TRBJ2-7	TGTGCCACCACGTCAGGGACAGGGGAAGGCGAGCAGTACTTC	CATTSGTGEGEQYF
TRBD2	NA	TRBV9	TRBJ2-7	TGTGCCAGCAACTTCTTCTGGCGGGAGCTCAAAAACGAGCAGTACTTC	CASNFFWRELKNEQYF
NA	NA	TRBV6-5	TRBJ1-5	TGTGCCAGCAGTTCCAGCGGTCAGCCCCAGCATTTT	CASSSSGQPQHF
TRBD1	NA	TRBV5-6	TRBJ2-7	TGTGCCAGCAGCTTGGTTGGACAGGGGGCCTACGAGCAGTACTTC	CASSLVGQGAYEQYF
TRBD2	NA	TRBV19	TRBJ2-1	TGTGCCAGTAGTGAATGGGGGGGGATGGGGCAGTTCTTC	CASSEWGGMGQFF
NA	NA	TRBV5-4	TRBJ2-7	TGTGCCAGCAGCTTTGAGAGGGGGTACGAGCAGTACTTC	CASSFERGYEQYF
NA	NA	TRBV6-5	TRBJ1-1	TGTGCCAGCAACTTCGAACCCCGGAGGGGCACTGAAGCTTTCTTT	CASNFEPRRGTEAFF
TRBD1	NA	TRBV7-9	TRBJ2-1	TGTGCCAGCAGCTTAGGTGACAGGGAAGGGTTCTTC	CASSLGDREGFF
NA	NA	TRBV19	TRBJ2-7	TGTGCCAGTAGTGGATCATTGAGGACCTACGAGCAGTACTTC	CASSGSLRTYEQYF
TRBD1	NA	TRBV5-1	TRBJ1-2	TGCGCCAGCAGCTTGGTGGGACAGAACTATGGCTACACCTTC	CASSLVGQNYGYTF
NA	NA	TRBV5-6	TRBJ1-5	TGTGCCAGCAGCTTGGGGGGGGGCTCCGGAGGACCCCAGCATTTT	CASSLGGGSGGPQHF
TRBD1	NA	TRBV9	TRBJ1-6	TGTGCCAGCAGCCCTGGGCCGGGACAGGGATCCTATAATTCACCCCTCCACTTT	CASSPGPGQGSYNSPLHF
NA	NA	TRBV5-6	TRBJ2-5	TGTGCCAGCAGCTTCTCTAGCGAGGAGACCCAGTACTTC	CASSFSSEETQYF
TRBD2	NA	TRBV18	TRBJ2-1	TGTGCCAGCTCGCCCTCTAGCGGGAGGTTTAATGAGCAGTTCTTC	CASSPSSGRFNEQFF
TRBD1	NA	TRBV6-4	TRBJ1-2	TGTGCCAGCAGCCCCGGGACAGGGGGACCCTATGGCTACACCTTC	CASSPGTGGPYGYTF
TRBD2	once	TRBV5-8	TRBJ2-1	TGTGCCAGCAGCCAGGGGACTAGCGGGAGGGGTGAGCAGTTCTTC	CASSQGTSGRGEQFF
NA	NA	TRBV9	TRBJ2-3	TGTGCCAGCAGCGTCATGTTCACAGATACGCAGTATTTT	CASSVMFTDTQYF
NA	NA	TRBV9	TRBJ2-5	TGTGCCAGCAGCGTAGTGGGCAGACCGCAAGAGACCCAGTACTTC	CASSVVGRPQETQYF
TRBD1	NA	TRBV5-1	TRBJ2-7	TGCGCCAGCAGCGCGGGGACAGGGGGAAGGTACGAGCAGTACTTC	CASSAGTGGRYEQYF
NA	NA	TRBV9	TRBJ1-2	TGTGCCAGCAGCGTAGTTAACCCGGGACTCCTGGCGGGTGGCTACACCTTC	CASSVVNPGLLAGGYTF
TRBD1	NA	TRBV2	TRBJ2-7	TGTGCCAGCAGGGAACAGGGGCCATCCTACGAGCAGTACTTC	CASREQGPSYEQYF
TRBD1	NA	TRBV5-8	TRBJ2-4	TGTGCCAGCAGCCTACAGGGGGCTGGGAACATTCAGTACTTC	CASSLQGAGNIQYF
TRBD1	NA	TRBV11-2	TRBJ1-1	TGTGCCAGCAGCTCACCCAGGGGGCTAGGCACTGAAGCTTTCTTT	CASSSPRGLGTEAFF
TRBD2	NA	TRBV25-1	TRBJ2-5	TGTGCCAGCAGTTTTCGGACTAGCGGGAGGGGGGAGACCCAGTACTTC	CASSFRTSGRGETQYF
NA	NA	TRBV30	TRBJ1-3	TGTGCCTGGAGTGTCGGGACATCTGGAAACACCATATATTTT	CAWSVGTSGNTIYF
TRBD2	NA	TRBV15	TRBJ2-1	TGTGCCACCAGCAGAGATCCGGGAGGGAGGGTGGGTGAGCAGTTCTTC	CATSRDPGGRVGEQFF
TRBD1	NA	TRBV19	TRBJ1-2	TGTGCCAGTAGTGCCAGGACAGGGGGCAACTATGGCTACACCTTC	CASSARTGGNYGYTF
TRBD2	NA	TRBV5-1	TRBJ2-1	TGCGCCAGCAGCCCGGGTTTCGCGACTAGCGGGAGGAAAGGGCAGTTCTTC	CASSPGFATSGRKGQFF
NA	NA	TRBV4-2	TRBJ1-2	TGTGCCAGCAGCCCCCCGGGCTATGGCTACACCTTC	CASSPPGYGYTF
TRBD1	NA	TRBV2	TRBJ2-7	TGTGCCAGCAGTGAAAGGGGGCTAATTTCCTACGAGCAGTACTTC	CASSERGLISYEQYF
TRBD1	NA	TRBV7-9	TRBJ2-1	TGTGCCAGCAGCTTAAAGAACAGGGGAACATACAATGAGCAGTTCTTC	CASSLKNRGTYNEQFF
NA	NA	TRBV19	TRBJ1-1	TGTGCCAGTAGTAGAGGGTGGGGGGTTGAACCGAACACTGAAGCTTTCTTT	CASSRGWGVEPNTEAFF
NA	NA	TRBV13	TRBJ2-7	TGTGCCAGCAGCCCCCTTCGGGACTCGTCCTACGAGCAGTACTTC	CASSPLRDSSYEQYF
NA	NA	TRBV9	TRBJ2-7	TGTGCCAGCAGCCCTCGGGATTCTAGTGACTACGAGCAGTACTTC	CASSPRDSSDYEQYF
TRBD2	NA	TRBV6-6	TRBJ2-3	TGTGCCAGCAACAACGGGGGAGGGCGCACAGATACGCAGTATTTT	CASNNGGGRTDTQYF
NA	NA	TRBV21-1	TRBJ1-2	TGTGCCAGCAGATGCCCCGGGGAGAAAGGCTACACCTTC	CASRCPGEKGYTF
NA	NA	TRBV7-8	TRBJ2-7	TGTGCCAGCAGCACCGGACAAGACCGAAGGCAGTACTTC	CASSTGQDRRQYF
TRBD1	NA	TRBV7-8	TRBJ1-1	TGTGCCAGCAGCGTACACAGGGGAAAGAACACTGAAGCTTTCTTT	CASSVHRGKNTEAFF
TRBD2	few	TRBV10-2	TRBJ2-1	TGCGCCAGTTCCCTAGCGGGAGCCTACAATGAGCAGTTCTTC	CASSLAGAYNEQFF
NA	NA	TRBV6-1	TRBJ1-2	TGTGCCAGCAGTGTTTCAGGGGACTATGGCTACACCTTC	CASSVSGDYGYTF
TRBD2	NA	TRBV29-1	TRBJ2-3	TGCAGCGTTGAAGGGCTAGCGGGCCGCACAGATACGCAGTATTTT	CSVEGLAGRTDTQYF
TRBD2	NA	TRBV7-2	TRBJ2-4	TGTGCCAGCAGCTTAGGCCTAGCGGGAGGCCAAAAAAACATTCAGTACTTC	CASSLGLAGGQKNIQYF
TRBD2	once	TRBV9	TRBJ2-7	TGTGCCAGCAGCGGAGTGGGGGGGTCCGAGCAGTACTTC	CASSGVGGSEQYF
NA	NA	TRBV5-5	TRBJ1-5	TGTGCCAGCAGCTTGTATGAGGAGCAGCCCCAGCATTTT	CASSLYEEQPQHF
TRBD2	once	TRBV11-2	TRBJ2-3	TGTGCCAGCAGCCGTTACACTGCGGGAGGGTATACAGATACGCAGTATTTT	CASSRYTAGGYTDTQYF
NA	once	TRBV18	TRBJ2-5	TGTGCCAGCTCACCACCTCGGGCGGGCCGGCTCTGGGAGACCCAGTACTTC	CASSPPRAGRLWETQYF
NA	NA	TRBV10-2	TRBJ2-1	TGCGCCAGCAGTGAGCGTAACAGGGATGAGCAGTTCTTC	CASSERNRDEQFF
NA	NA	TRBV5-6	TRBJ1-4	TGTGCCAGCAGGACAGCGCCTAATGAAAAACTGTTTTTT	CASRTAPNEKLFF
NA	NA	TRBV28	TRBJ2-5	TGTGCCAGCGGGGGGACGAGGGAGACCCAGTACTTC	CASGGTRETQYF